Below are 11 T cell receptor beta chains sequenced from a single sample in a study of blood T cell repertoires in COVID-19. Sequencing used immunoSEQ multiplex PCR; TCRdb keeps in-frame clones, though not all of them. The profile shows a few hundred thousand clones, about nine tenths of them singletons. The sample comprised peripheral blood. The source of these receptors is a man aged 70 or older with acute or convalescent COVID-19.

In its sample, this clone was seen a few times. The chain has TRBV11-3 and TRBJ2-7; D gene unclear. The CDR3 spans 13 residues. Germline CDR1 and CDR2: SGHNT and YENEEA. The V end was cut by 1 base, the J end by 7 bases, with 11 bases between. CDR3 in amino acids: CASSLAPLTEQYF. The CDR3, as DNA: TGTGCCAGCAGCTTAGCCCCATTGACTGAGCAGTACTTC.

The chain uses TRBV3-1 (or the pseudogene TRBV3-2) and TRBJ2-5; D may be TRBD2 (6 bases). The V gene's germline CDR1 is LGHDT and CDR2 YNNKEL (reference sequence). CDR3 length: 14 amino acids. Trimming stripped 3 bases from V and 5 bases from J, with 13 bases between. CDR3 region: CASSHYSGEETQYF. The CDR3 nucleotides read TGTGCCAGCAGCCATTATAGCGGAGAGGAGACCCAGTACTTC.

This clone was seen a handful of times. This chain uses TRBV9 with TRBJ2-1, with TRBD1 as a possible D gene (5 bases). The CDR3 covers 14 residues. CDR1 is SGDLS, CDR2 YYNGEE, per germline. V was shortened by 4 bases and J by 6 bases, with 14 bases between the two germline ends. DNA for the CDR3: TGTGCCAGCAGCCCCGGGTTGGGGCCCAATGAGCAGTTCTTC. This gives the protein CASSPGLGPNEQFF.

The chain couples TRBV6-1 to TRBJ1-5, with D perhaps matching TRBD1 (6 bases). V was shortened by 3 bases and J by 0 bases, with 9 bases between the two germline ends. Per the germline V gene, CDR1 is MNHNS and CDR2 is SASEGT. The CDR3 covers 15 residues. CDR3 in DNA: TGTGCCAGCAGTGAGGGACAAACTAGCAATCAGCCCCAGCATTTT. It encodes CASSEGQTSNQPQHF.

CDR3 coding DNA: TGCAGCGTTGTAGGCAGGATGAGCCTCTATGGCTACACCTTC. Its translation is CSVVGRMSLYGYTF. This chain links TRBV29-1 with TRBJ1-2; unclear D gene. Trimming pared 4 bases from V and 4 bases from J, leaving 16 bases between. The CDR3 has 14 residues. Germline CDR1 and CDR2: SQVTM and ANQGSEA.

The chain employs TRBV2 and TRBJ2-5; TRBD1 matches at 10 bases. V shed 6 bases and J 2 bases; nucleotides not matched to a gene: 9. The length of the CDR3 is 16 residues. CDR1 and CDR2 from the germline V gene are SNHLY and FYNNEI. CDR3 DNA sequence: TGTGCCAGCAGAGGAATCCCGGACAGGGGGCAAGAGACCCAGTACTTC. This encodes CASRGIPDRGQETQYF.

The V call is TRBV7-9, the J call TRBJ1-1; D gene unclear. The ends were cut back, 4 bases at V and 1 base at J, with 10 bases in the middle. CDR1 and CDR2 (germline): SEHNR, FQNEAQ (reference sequence). The CDR3 totals 14 residues. Written as DNA, the CDR3 is TGTGCCAGCAGCTCCTCGGACTGGAACACTGAAGCTTTCTTT. Translating gives CASSSSDWNTEAFF.

The table lists this clone with a count of one. The J gene is TRBJ2-1, the V gene TRBV6-1, with 7 bases lining up with TRBD1. J gave up 16 bases and V 2 bases, and 5 bases lay outside the gene matches. The CDR3 sequence is 11 residues long. The germline CDR1 and CDR2 sequences are MNHNS and SASEGT. The CDR3 DNA reads as TGTGCCAGCAGTGAATGGGGACAGTGCTTCTTC. Encoded protein: CASSEWGQCFF.

The chain links TRBV20-1 to TRBJ2-1; possibly TRBD1 for D (6 bases). Germline V gene lookup returns CDR1 DFQATT and CDR2 SNEGSKA (reference sequence). Trimming removed 6 bases from V and 9 bases from J, with 12 bases in between. This CDR3 has 11 residues. The CDR3 loop reads CSAIQGFEQFF. CDR3 nucleotide sequence: TGCAGTGCCATACAGGGATTTGAGCAGTTCTTC.

For the CDR3, the DNA is TGTGCCAGCAGCTCAAAATACAGGGTCGGCACTGAAGCTTTCTTT. The encoded protein is CASSSKYRVGTEAFF. The rearrangement links TRBV7-9 to TRBJ1-1; tentative D call: TRBD1 (6 bases). V was clipped by 4 bases and J by 4 bases, with 16 bases between them. Looked up from germline, CDR1 is SEHNR and CDR2 is FQNEAQ (reference sequence). CDR3 length: 15 amino acids.

The V call is TRBV7-9, the J call TRBJ2-1, with TRBD2 matching over 12 bases. This CDR3 region has 15 residues. The germline V gene encodes CDR1 SEHNR and CDR2 FQNEAQ (reference sequence). The ends lost 4 bases at V and 4 bases at J; junction bases unmatched: 2. CDR3 protein: CASSSGLAGYNEQFF. CDR3 sequence (DNA): TGTGCCAGCAGCTCGGGACTAGCGGGTTACAATGAGCAGTTCTTC.